This T cell receptor (beta chain) appears in the sequencing data of a study of response to subunit inactivated influenza vaccine. Each CDR3 protein is one row after TCRdb ran MiXCR on the RT-PCR reads. The sample includes some 200,000 distinct CDR3 sequences, roughly 12% of them seen just once. Germline V gene sequence: CDR1 MNHNS, CDR2 SASEGT. The CDR3 loop spans 13 amino acids. The junction had 8 bases not matched to a gene; V was cut back by 2 bases and J by 12 bases. This clonotype came up a few times. These data were also filed under a second study, of T cells expressing NK-cell markers. That source adds: UMIs accompanied the 5'RACE template switching by which TCR beta cDNA was made. Investigators obtained TCR beta repertoires from sorted CD3+CD56+NKG2C+, CD3+CD56+NKG2C- and CD3+CD56-NKG2C+ T cells. Top CD8+ clonotypes included the dominant CD3+CD56+NKG2C+ clonotypes in five to seven donors.

This TCR derives from a man between 50 and 59 years old who received an inactivated influenza vaccine. This chain links TRBV6-1 with TRBJ2-3; TRBD1 agrees at 7 bases. Sequencing used CD8+ T cells sorted from PBMCs, obtained less than 13 days after vaccination. CDR3 nucleotides: TGTGCCAGCAGTGAATTTACAGGGGATATCCAGTATTTT. Translation: CASSEFTGDIQYF.